The 21 T cell receptor beta chains reported below all come from one sample, sequenced in a study of beta chain features in type 1 diabetes. Study-wide points: Among all four CD4+ subsets, Type 1 diabetes patients had TCRB CDR3s that were moderately but significantly shorter.

Expressed TCRB transcripts were sequenced after all isolated RNA was converted to cDNA. Libraries were prepared by immunoSEQ multiplex PCR; TCRdb keeps only in-frame clonotypes and omits some of them. This sample yields 100,000 to 150,000 clones, of which roughly 10% are seen a single time; roughly 0.75% belongs to the top ten. Antigens for these TCRs are unknown. The sample taken for sequencing was central memory CD4+ T cells from blood. These receptors came from a young man with type 1 diabetes.

This clone was detected a few times. This sequence joins TRBV19 and TRBJ2-3; 8 bases fit TRBD1. Trimming at V came to 10 bases and at J to 7 bases, leaving 13 bases not matched to a gene. The germline V gene encodes CDR1 LNHDA and CDR2 SQIVND (reference sequence). The CDR3 totals 14 residues. Here the CDR3 DNA reads TGTGCCACACAGGATCGGACAGGGCAAAATACGCAGTATTTT. Amino acid sequence: CATQDRTGQNTQYF.

The chain is built from TRBV29-1 and TRBJ1-2; D unresolved. CDR3 length: 11 amino acids. The V gene lost 4 bases and the J gene lost 6 bases, with 9 bases spanning the gap. Germline CDR1 SQVTM, CDR2 ANQGSEA. CDR3 residues: CSVGANDGYTF. The CDR3 DNA follows: TGCAGCGTTGGGGCCAATGATGGCTACACCTTC.

This clone turned up a few times. V and J are TRBV28 and TRBJ1-5; 8 bases are shared with TRBD1. Per the germline V gene, CDR1 is MDHEN and CDR2 is SYDVKM. The CDR3 loop spans 12 amino acids. The V segment lost 10 bases and the J segment 8 bases; nucleotides outside the gene matches: 7. The CDR3 is CATRGLSKPQHF. The CDR3 DNA sequence: TGTGCCACCAGGGGGCTATCTAAGCCCCAGCATTTT.

The chain has TRBV7-9 and TRBJ2-3; 8 bases agree with TRBD2. V trimming: 5 bases; J trimming: 1 base; junction bases outside the gene matches: 11. The germline CDR1 and CDR2 sequences are SEHNR and FQNEAQ (reference sequence). The CDR3 has 17 amino acids. The CDR3 sequence is CASSPLPGGAGTDTQYF. DNA of the CDR3: TGTGCCAGCAGCCCGCTACCGGGGGGGGCGGGCACAGATACGCAGTATTTT.

This clone has more than one count but fewer than ten. The V gene is TRBV7-9, the J gene TRBJ2-7; 8 nucleotides match TRBD2. The V and J ends lost 0 bases and 5 bases, in that order; junction bases with no gene match: 6. CDR3 size: 15 residues. The V gene's germline CDR1 is SEHNR and CDR2 FQNEAQ (reference sequence). CDR3 bases: TGTGCCAGCAGCTTAGCTGGGCGGGGGGCCGACGAGCAGTACTTC. This encodes CASSLAGRGADEQYF.

This clone has more than one count but fewer than ten. The CDR3 loop is CAISGGQGGNEQFF. CDR3 in DNA: TGTGCCATCAGTGGGGGACAGGGGGGCAATGAGCAGTTCTTC. The J gene is TRBJ2-1, the V gene TRBV10-3, with TRBD1 identical over 11 bases. Germline V CDR1 and CDR2: ENHRY, SYGVKD. J lost 6 bases, V lost 4 bases, and 2 bases had no gene match. CDR3 size: 14 residues.

This clone was observed a few times. V gene TRBV7-9 combines with J gene TRBJ1-6; the D gene is possibly TRBD1 (5 bases). There are 14 residues in the CDR3. The germline gives CDR1 SEHNR, CDR2 FQNEAQ (reference sequence). Trimming left V 6 bases short and J 4 bases short, with 10 bases between. CDR3 sequence: CASRPTEYNSPLHF. CDR3 nucleotides: TGTGCCAGCAGACCGACAGAGTATAATTCACCCCTCCACTTT.

The chain employs TRBV28 and TRBJ1-2; tentatively, D is TRBD1 (6 bases). V was cut by 5 bases and J by 0 bases, with 19 bases left in between. The CDR3 has 17 residues. Germline loops: CDR1 MDHEN, CDR2 SYDVKM. In nucleotides, the CDR3 is TGTGCCAGCAGTACCCCAGGGGATTATGGAGCTAACTATGGCTACACCTTC. This encodes CASSTPGDYGANYGYTF.

The rearrangement joins TRBV18 to TRBJ1-2, with 10 positions matching TRBD1. The ends lost 2 bases at V and 6 bases at J; junction bases unmatched: 12. Germline CDR1 and CDR2: KGHSH and LQKENI. The CDR3 has 17 amino acids. The CDR3 protein is CASSPMGQGMEVHGYTF. The CDR3 DNA sequence: TGTGCCAGCTCACCAATGGGACAGGGGATGGAGGTACATGGCTACACCTTC. Using reference TRBV18 and TRBJ1-2 for the parts outside the CDR3, the full variable domain is NAGVMQNPRHLVRRRGQEARLRCSPMKGHSHVYWYRQLPEEGLKFMVYLQKENIIDESGMPKERFSAEFPKEGPSILRIQQVVRGDSAAYFCASSPMGQGMEVHGYTFGSGTRLTVV.

This clone occurred a few times. The V call is TRBV7-9, the J call TRBJ1-5, with TRBD1 identical over 8 bases. Germline trimming cut 1 base from V and 0 bases from J; bases unmatched to any gene: 2. In germline, CDR1 is SEHNR, CDR2 FQNEAQ (reference sequence). The CDR3 consists of 16 residues. CDR3 loop: CASSLGTGGSNQPQHF. Written as DNA, the CDR3 is TGTGCCAGCAGCTTAGGCACAGGGGGTAGCAATCAGCCCCAGCATTTT.

The chain's CDR3 is CASSLGTGVRETQYF. The CDR3, as DNA: TGCGCCAGCAGCTTAGGGACGGGGGTCCGGGAGACCCAGTACTTC. The chain uses TRBV5-1 and TRBJ2-5, with a tentative D call TRBD2 (6 bases). Trimming shortened V by 2 bases and J by 5 bases, and 16 bases separated the two germline ends. Germline V gene data show CDR1 as SGHRS and CDR2 as YFSETQ. The CDR3 loop spans 15 amino acids.

This clone was recorded a few times. V is TRBV4-3 and J is TRBJ1-4, with 7 bases that match TRBD1. The V and J ends lost 3 bases and 6 bases, in that order; junction bases with no gene match: 4. The germline V gene encodes CDR1 LGHNA and CDR2 YSLEER. This CDR3 is 14 amino acids long. DNA of the CDR3: TGCGCCAGCAGCCACCGGGACAGAGATGAAAAACTGTTTTTT. Translated: CASSHRDRDEKLFF.

The CDR3 DNA sequence: TGTGCCAGCAGCTTGGTAGGCAGGGGGCTGAACACCGGGGAGCTGTTTTTT. It specifies CASSLVGRGLNTGELFF. The V gene is TRBV5-6, the J gene TRBJ2-2, with 8 bases that match TRBD1. CDR3 size: 17 residues. Germline values: CDR1 SGHDT, CDR2 YYEEEE. J lost 1 base, V lost 0 bases, and 5 bases had no gene match.

This clone came up a few times. The rearrangement links TRBV15 to TRBJ1-1, with D possibly matching TRBD1 (5 bases). Germline CDR1 LNHNV, CDR2 YYDKDF (reference sequence). The CDR3 has 19 residues. V dropped 0 bases and J dropped 6 bases, with 26 bases sitting between them. CDR3 coding DNA: TGTGCCACCAGCAGAGATGGGGCCCGAGCTGGGACTGGGCGGGCTGAAGCTTTCTTT. This sequence encodes CATSRDGARAGTGRAEAFF.

This clone turned up a few times. CDR3 in amino acids: CASSKHTDTQYF. The CDR3 DNA reads TGTGCCAGCAGTAAACACACAGATACGCAGTATTTT. The V and J genes are TRBV2 and TRBJ2-3; the D is unclear. CDR1 SNHLY and CDR2 FYNNEI come from the germline V gene. CDR3 length: 12 residues. Trimming cost V 5 bases and J 2 bases, with 5 bases left between them.

The chain joins TRBV5-4 to TRBJ2-2, with D maybe TRBD2 (7 bases). Trimming removed 4 bases at V and 4 bases at J, with 17 bases between. The CDR3 spans 16 residues. Germline V gene sequence: CDR1 SGHNT, CDR2 YYREEE (reference sequence). CDR3 sequence (DNA): TGTGCCAGCAGCGTGAGGGGGGGCCTCGGCACCGGGGAGCTGTTTTTT. Protein: CASSVRGGLGTGELFF.

The chain couples TRBV7-3 to TRBJ2-3; 12 bases fit TRBD2. Germline lookup yields CDR1 SGHTA and CDR2 FQGTGA. The CDR3 is 18 residues long. The V and J ends lost 6 bases and 6 bases, in that order; junction bases with no gene match: 16. Here the CDR3 reads CASSFGLAGGFYGDTQYF. CDR3 in DNA: TGTGCCAGCAGTTTCGGGCTAGCGGGGGGGTTCTACGGGGATACGCAGTATTTT. The whole variable domain, filled in from reference TRBV7-3 and TRBJ2-3, reads GAGVSQTPSNKVTEKGKYVELRCDPISGHTALYWYRQSLGQGPEFLIYFQGTGAADDSGLPNDRFFAVRPEGSVSTLKIQRTERGDSAVYLCASSFGLAGGFYGDTQYFGPGTRLTVL.

This clone was detected only a few times. This chain links TRBV23-1 with TRBJ1-5, with TRBD1 as a possible D gene (5 bases). TRBV23-1 is designated an ORF whose function remains uncertain. This CDR3 is built from 13 residues. V dropped 10 bases and J dropped 0 bases, with 10 bases sitting between them. As DNA, the CDR3 is TGCGCCATTGGGGGGGGTAGCAATCAGCCCCAGCATTTT. Amino acids: CAIGGGSNQPQHF.

This clone has only a few counts. This chain links TRBV2 with TRBJ2-5; perhaps TRBD2 as D (5 bases). The V end was cut by 6 bases, the J end by 9 bases, with 14 bases between. CDR1 SNHLY and CDR2 FYNNEI come from the germline V gene. The CDR3 contains 12 residues. CDR3 sequence (DNA): TGTGCCAGCAGCCTCGAAAACGGGGCCCAGTACTTC. Translation gives CASSLENGAQYF.

This clone has a handful of counts. This chain uses TRBV19 with TRBJ1-2; tentative D call: TRBD1 (5 bases). Germline V gene sequence: CDR1 LNHDA, CDR2 SQIVND (reference sequence). The V gene lost 5 bases and the J gene lost 1 base, with 11 bases spanning the gap. This CDR3 is built from 14 residues. CDR3 residues: CASSLMTDNYGYTF. The CDR3 DNA reads TGTGCCAGTAGTCTAATGACAGATAACTATGGCTACACCTTC.

The J gene is TRBJ2-3, the V gene TRBV30; 7 positions agree with TRBD1. Germline CDR1 is GTSNPN and CDR2 is SVGIG (reference sequence). V lost 3 bases to trimming and J lost 4 bases; unmatched junction nucleotides: 7. The CDR3 runs to 14 residues. DNA of the CDR3: TGTGCCTGGAGGGGGAAGGGGGCGGCAGATACGCAGTATTTT. It yields the protein CAWRGKGAADTQYF.